This T cell receptor beta chain was retrieved from a study of T cell responses to AZD1222 COVID-19 vaccine. Generated by immunoSEQ multiplex PCR, the TCRdb table keeps only in-frame clones and is missing some. The data hold 65,000 to 70,000 clones, with more than 70% observed a single time. This CDR3 has 13 residues. From germline, CDR1 is SGHTA and CDR2 FQGNSA. V was trimmed by 5 bases and J by 1 base, leaving 8 bases between them. In its sample, this clone was seen once. This material consisted of peripheral blood, taken on day 0 of AZD1222 vaccination. This sequence was found in an adult in good health. The chain links TRBV7-2 to TRBJ2-5; D unresolved. The CDR3 DNA reads TGTGCCAGCAGCACTGGGCTCCAAGAGACCCAGTACTTC. Amino acids: CASSTGLQETQYF.